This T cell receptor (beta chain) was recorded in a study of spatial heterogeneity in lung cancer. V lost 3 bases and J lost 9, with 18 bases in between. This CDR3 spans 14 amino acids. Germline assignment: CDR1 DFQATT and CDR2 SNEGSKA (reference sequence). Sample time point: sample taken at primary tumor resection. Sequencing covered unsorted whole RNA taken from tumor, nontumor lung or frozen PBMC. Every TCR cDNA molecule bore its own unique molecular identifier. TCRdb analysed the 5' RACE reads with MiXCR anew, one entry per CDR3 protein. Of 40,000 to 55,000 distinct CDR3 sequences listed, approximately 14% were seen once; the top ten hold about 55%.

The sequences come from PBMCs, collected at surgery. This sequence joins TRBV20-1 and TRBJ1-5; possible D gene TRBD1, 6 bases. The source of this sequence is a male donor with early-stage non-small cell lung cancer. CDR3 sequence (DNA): TGCAGTGCTAGTCGGGGGCAAGGGTTTACGCCCCAGCATTTT. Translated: CSASRGQGFTPQHF.